What follows are 2 T cell receptor beta chains derived from one specimen sequenced in a study of regulatory T cells in long-lasting Graves disease (dated by TCRdb to the early 2020s). The time point label here, explained by the study, means: newly diagnosed GD, antithyroid drugs for less than 3 months. For both TCR sequencing and RNA sequencing, RNA was extracted from PBMCs in TRIzol. Receptor amplification or capture employed multiplex PCR. TCRdb records Illumina HiSeq 4000 as the sequencer. To build TCR beta libraries, CDR3 regions were amplified by Arm-PCR using iRepertoire HTBI primers. In-frame beta chains were kept once TCRdb had trimmed the public reads at Q25 with fastp and called clones with MiXCR. When rows share a CDR3 protein, they turn into one entry using the most common DNA and genes. The sample profile shows roughly 610,000 distinct CDR3 sequences; about 16% of them were found once. Of the sample, about 12% falls within the top ten clones.

This sample was shared with a second study, whose subject was T cells in Graves' hyperthyroidism and ophthalmopathy.

The sample was peripheral blood mononuclear cells (PBMCs), taken at new diagnosis, from a patient treated with antithyroid drugs. Receptor source: a man between 18 and 29 years old with Graves disease. Donor details come from another sample of the same person, matched by shared clones.

The V gene is TRBV7-9, the J gene TRBJ2-1; D not certain. The CDR3 loop spans 13 amino acids. Germline-derived CDR1 and CDR2 are SEHNR and FQNEAQ (reference sequence). Trimming took 5 bases from V and 8 from J, leaving 13 bases between them. The CDR3 loop reads CASSRLGSDEQFF. DNA of the CDR3: TGTGCCAGCAGCCGACTGGGGTCGGATGAGCAGTTCTTC.

V is TRBV5-1 and J is TRBJ2-7; 7 positions match TRBD1. There are 14 residues in the CDR3. Per germline, CDR1 SGHRS and CDR2 YFSETQ. V lost 4 bases to trimming and J lost 5 bases; unmatched junction nucleotides: 9. The CDR3 protein is CASSTGQNRNEQYF. CDR3 sequence (DNA): TGCGCCAGCAGCACGGGACAGAATAGAAACGAGCAGTACTTC. The full variable domain, in which reference TRBV5-1 and TRBJ2-7 provide the parts outside the CDR3, is KAGVTQTPRYLIKTRGQQVTLSCSPISGHRSVSWYQQTPGQGLQFLFEYFSETQRNKGNFPGRFSGRQFSNSRSEMNVSTLELGDSALYLCASSTGQNRNEQYFGPGTRLTVT.